This T cell receptor (beta chain) was recorded in a study of CD8+CD57+ T cells in acquired aplastic anemia. As for the study in general: Some 10 million reads were obtained on average for healthy donor CD4+ cells.

Study results and limitations: CD8+ Simpson's diversity in patients was not significantly different from that in controls.

CDR3 and TCR beta VDJ profiling relied on a genomic DNA template. From the reads, TCRdb called clonotypes with MiXCR, one entry per CDR3 protein. Of approximately 81,000 distinct CDR3 sequences listed, approximately 46% are singletons. This clonotype was detected ten times or more. The antigen is not known. The CDR3 length is 14 residues. The germline V gene has CDR1 SEHNR and CDR2 FQNEAQ (reference sequence). V lost 4 bases and J 4 bases, leaving 14 bases between the germline ends. This receptor was taken from a human donor in good health, serving as a control. This chain uses TRBV7-9 with TRBJ2-7; no reliable D call. The sequencing sample was made of sorted CD4+, CD8+, or CD8+CD57+ T cells (not recorded which) from PBMCs. The CDR3 here is CASSSPGSSYEQYF. As DNA, the CDR3 is TGTGCCAGCAGCTCCCCTGGGTCGTCTTACGAGCAGTACTTC.